This T cell receptor (beta chain) emerged from a study of T cell changes during pregnancy in multiple sclerosis. Only in-frame clones appear in the TCRdb table, and some are missing; sequencing was by immunoSEQ multiplex PCR. The sample lists 30,000 or so clones; about nine tenths were seen once. The CDR3 is 15 amino acids. The germline CDR1 and CDR2 sequences are MRHNA and SNTAGT. The V segment lost 0 bases and the J segment 6 bases; nucleotides outside the gene matches: 5. The rearrangement joins TRBV6-4 to TRBJ2-1; 7 bases line up with TRBD1. The sequence came from a female donor with multiple sclerosis, enrolled in a pregnancy study. The material sequenced was CD8+ T cells from peripheral blood mononuclear cells, taken in the first trimester of pregnancy. The CDR3 sequence is CASSDSEDRANEQFF. CDR3 in DNA: TGTGCCAGCAGTGACTCAGAAGACAGGGCCAATGAGCAGTTCTTC.